The T cell receptor beta chain described here comes from a study of shared T cell receptors in the human thymus. Clones were read by immunoSEQ multiplex PCR, and TCRdb kept only the in-frame ones, dropping some. The top ten hold 0.01% to 0.015% of the sample, which has almost 550,000 clones, around 78% seen once. Germline V gene sequence: CDR1 SQVTM, CDR2 ANQGSEA. J gave up 2 bases and V 2 bases, and 6 bases lay outside the gene matches. The CDR3 consists of 15 residues. These data were likewise used in another study, on human thymus T cells. That investigation notes: Healthy Finnish infants undergoing corrective surgery for congenital heart defects were used as donors. Resections from corrective heart surgery provided thymus tissue. Across thymic and blood repertoires, the usage of V and J genes appeared to be biased. Unrelated individuals had highly overlapping thymic repertoires, as reported in related research.

The sequenced sample consisted of thymocytes. The rearrangement uses TRBV29-1 and TRBJ2-3, with TRBD2 matching over 8 bases. The receptor's source is a boy under two years old with a congenital heart defect. The CDR3 spells CSVETTSGITDTQYF. The CDR3 nucleotides are TGCAGCGTTGAAACCACTAGCGGAATCACAGATACGCAGTATTTT.